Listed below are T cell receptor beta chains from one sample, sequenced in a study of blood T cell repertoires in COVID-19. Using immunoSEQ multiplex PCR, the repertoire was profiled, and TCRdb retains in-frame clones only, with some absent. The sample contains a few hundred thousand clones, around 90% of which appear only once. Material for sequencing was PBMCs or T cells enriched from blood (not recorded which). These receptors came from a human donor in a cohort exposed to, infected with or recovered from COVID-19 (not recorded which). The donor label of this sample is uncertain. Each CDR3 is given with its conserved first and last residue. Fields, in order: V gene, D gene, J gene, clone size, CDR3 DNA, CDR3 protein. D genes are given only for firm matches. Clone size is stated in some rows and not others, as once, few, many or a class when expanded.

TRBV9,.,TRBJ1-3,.,TGTGCCAGCAGCGTGCAGGGTACTGCTGGAAACACCATATATTTT,CASSVQGTAGNTIYF
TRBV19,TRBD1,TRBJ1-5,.,TGTGCCACCTCGGACAGGGGGCATCAGCCCCAGCATTTT,CATSDRGHQPQHF
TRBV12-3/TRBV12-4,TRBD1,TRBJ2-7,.,TGTGCCAGCAGTCCCGGACAGGTGGGCGAGCAGTACTTC,CASSPGQVGEQYF
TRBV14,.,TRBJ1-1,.,TGTGCCAGCAGCCAAGATTTTGAGCCCCGAATCTTT,CASSQDFEPRIF
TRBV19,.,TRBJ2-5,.,TGTGCCAGTAGTCCTAGCGCGCTCCCCGGGGAGACCCAGTACTTC,CASSPSALPGETQYF
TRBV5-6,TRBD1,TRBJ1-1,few,TGTGCCAGCAGCCTGGACAGGGCTAATACTGAAGCTTTCTTT,CASSLDRANTEAFF
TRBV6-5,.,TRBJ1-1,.,TGTGCCAGCAGCTTCGTAGTTAACACTGAAGCTTTCTTT,CASSFVVNTEAFF
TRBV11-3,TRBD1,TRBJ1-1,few,TGTGCCAGCAGCTTAGATCGCGGGACAGGTCACACTGAAGCTTTCTTT,CASSLDRGTGHTEAFF
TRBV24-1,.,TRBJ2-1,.,TGTGCCACCAGTGAAATAGCTGAGGAGCAGTTCTTC,CATSEIAEEQFF
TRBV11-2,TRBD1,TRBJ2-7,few,TGTGCCAGCAGCTTTGGCACCTGGGGGACAGGGCCCTACGAGCAGTACTTC,CASSFGTWGTGPYEQYF
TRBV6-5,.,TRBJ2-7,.,TGTGCCAGCAGAACCATGGCAGGGTCCTACGAGCAGTACTTC,CASRTMAGSYEQYF
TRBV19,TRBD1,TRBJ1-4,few,TGTGCCAGTAGTACTCCGGGACAGGGTGCTGAAAAACTGTTTTTT,CASSTPGQGAEKLFF
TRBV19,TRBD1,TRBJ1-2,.,TGTGCCAGTAGTATAGTGGGACAGGGTAACTATGGCTACACCTTC,CASSIVGQGNYGYTF
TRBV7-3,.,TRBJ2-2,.,TGTGCCAGCAGCCGGAATGACAATCTGAACACCGGGGAGCTGTTTTTT,CASSRNDNLNTGELFF
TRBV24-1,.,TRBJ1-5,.,TGTGCCACCAGTGATTTTGAGGGAGCCCAGCCCCAGCATTTT,CATSDFEGAQPQHF
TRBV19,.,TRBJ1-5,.,TGTGCCAGTAGTATAGAAGGAGGAATCAATCAGCCCCAGCATTTT,CASSIEGGINQPQHF
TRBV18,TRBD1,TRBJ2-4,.,TGTGCCAGCTCACCGAGTGGACAGGGAAACATTCAGTACTTC,CASSPSGQGNIQYF
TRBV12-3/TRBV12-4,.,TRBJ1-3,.,TGTGCCAGCAGTTTCTCCCGAAACACCATATATTTT,CASSFSRNTIYF
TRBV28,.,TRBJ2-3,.,TGTACCAGCAGTTCTATATGGACAGAGAGTACAGATACGCAGTATTTT,CTSSSIWTESTDTQYF
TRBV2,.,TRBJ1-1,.,TGTGCCAGCGGGCCAGGGGTCGGCACTGAAGCTTTCTTT,CASGPGVGTEAFF
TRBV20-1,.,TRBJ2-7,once,TGCAGTGCTAGAGCCCGCTACGAGCAGTACTTC,CSARARYEQYF
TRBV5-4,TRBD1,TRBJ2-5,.,TGTGCCAGCAGCCAGGGGTTGGGGGAAGATACAGGGGGCGAGGGGACCCAGTACTTC,CASSQGLGEDTGGEGTQYF
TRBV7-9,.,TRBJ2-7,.,TGTGCCAGCAGCTTAATGTATGACAGCTCCTACGAGCAGTACTTC,CASSLMYDSSYEQYF
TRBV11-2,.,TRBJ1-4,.,TGTGCCAGCAGCCATTATAGGGGTGCAACTAATGAAAAACTGTTTTTT,CASSHYRGATNEKLFF
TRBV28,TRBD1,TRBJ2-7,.,TGTGCCAGCAGTACGAGGACCGGGACAGGGTACTACGAGCAGTACTTC,CASSTRTGTGYYEQYF
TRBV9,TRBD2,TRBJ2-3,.,TGTGCCAGCAGCGCCGTAGCGGGGGACACAGATACGCAGTATTTT,CASSAVAGDTDTQYF
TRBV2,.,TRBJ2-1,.,TGTGCCAGCAGTGGTCTCAGGGGCCATGAGCAGTTCTTC,CASSGLRGHEQFF
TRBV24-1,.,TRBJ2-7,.,TGTGCCACCAGTGATGACTACAGTGTCGAGCAGTACTTC,CATSDDYSVEQYF
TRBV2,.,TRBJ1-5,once,TGTGCCAGCAGTGAAGGGTTGGAGGATCAGCCCCAGCATTTT,CASSEGLEDQPQHF
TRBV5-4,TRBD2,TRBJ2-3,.,TGTGCCAGCAGCTTAAGACTAGCGGGGAACACAGATACGCAGTATTTT,CASSLRLAGNTDTQYF
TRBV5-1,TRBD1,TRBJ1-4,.,TGCGCCAGCAGCCTGACAGGGGAAGGGGGCGGAAAACTGTTTTTT,CASSLTGEGGGKLFF
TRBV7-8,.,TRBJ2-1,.,TGTGCCATCACCAGACTGAGCTCCTACAATGAGCAGTTCTTC,CAITRLSSYNEQFF
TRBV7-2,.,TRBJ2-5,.,TGTGCCAGCAGCTTTGCGGGCCAAGAGACCCAGTACTTC,CASSFAGQETQYF
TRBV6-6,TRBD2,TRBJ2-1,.,TGTGCCAGCCGAAGCGGGGGGCACCTCAATGAGCAGTTCTTC,CASRSGGHLNEQFF
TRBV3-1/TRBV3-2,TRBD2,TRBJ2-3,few,TGTGCCAGCAGCCAAGAGGGGACTAGCGGGGGGGAATTCACAGATACGCAGTATTTT,CASSQEGTSGGEFTDTQYF
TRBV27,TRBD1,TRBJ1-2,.,TGTGCCACCAAGGCGAACAGACAGGGACACTATGGCTACACCTTC,CATKANRQGHYGYTF
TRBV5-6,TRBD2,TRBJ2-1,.,TGTGCCAGCAGCTTGGGGACTAGCTATGGTGAGCAGTTCTTC,CASSLGTSYGEQFF
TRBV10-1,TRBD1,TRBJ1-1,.,TGCGCCAGCAGTAGGACAGGGGGGGCTGCGGCTTTCTTT,CASSRTGGAAAFF
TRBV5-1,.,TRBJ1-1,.,TGCGCCAGCAGCACAGGGACACCTGACACGAACACTGAAGCTTTCTTT,CASSTGTPDTNTEAFF
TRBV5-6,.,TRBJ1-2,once,TGTGCCAGCAGCTTGGGGAGCGGGGTCATAAGCTACACCTTC,CASSLGSGVISYTF
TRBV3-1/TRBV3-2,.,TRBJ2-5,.,TGTGCCAGCAGCTTACAGGGTCCCCAAGAGACCCAGTACTTC,CASSLQGPQETQYF
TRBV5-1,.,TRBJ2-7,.,TGCGCCAGCAGCCCCGGGTCGGGTGTGGGCGAGCAGTACTTC,CASSPGSGVGEQYF
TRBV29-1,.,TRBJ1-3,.,TGCAGCGTTTCGGACCGGGACACTGGAAACACCATATATTTT,CSVSDRDTGNTIYF
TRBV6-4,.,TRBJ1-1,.,TGTGCCAGCAGTGCTGGGGCTGGGGTGACTGAAGCTTTCTTT,CASSAGAGVTEAFF
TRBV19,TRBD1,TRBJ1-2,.,TGTGCCACCCAAGGCCTTGTTCCGGGACAGGGGGCGCGGGGCTACACCTTC,CATQGLVPGQGARGYTF